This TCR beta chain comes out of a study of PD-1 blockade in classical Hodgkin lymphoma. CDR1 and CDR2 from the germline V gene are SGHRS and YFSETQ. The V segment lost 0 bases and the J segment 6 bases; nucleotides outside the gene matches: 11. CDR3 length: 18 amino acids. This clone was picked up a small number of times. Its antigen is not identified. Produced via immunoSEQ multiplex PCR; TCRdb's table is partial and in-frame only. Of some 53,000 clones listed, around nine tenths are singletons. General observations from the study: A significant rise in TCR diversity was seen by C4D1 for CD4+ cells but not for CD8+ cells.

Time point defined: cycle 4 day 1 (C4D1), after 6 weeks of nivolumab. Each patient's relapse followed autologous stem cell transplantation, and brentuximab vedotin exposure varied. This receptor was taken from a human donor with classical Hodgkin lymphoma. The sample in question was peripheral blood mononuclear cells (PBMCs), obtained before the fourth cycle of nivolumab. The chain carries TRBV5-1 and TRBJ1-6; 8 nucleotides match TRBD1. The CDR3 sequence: CASSLEGGQGKRNSPLHF. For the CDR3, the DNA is TGCGCCAGCAGCTTGGAGGGCGGACAGGGAAAACGTAATTCACCCCTCCACTTT.